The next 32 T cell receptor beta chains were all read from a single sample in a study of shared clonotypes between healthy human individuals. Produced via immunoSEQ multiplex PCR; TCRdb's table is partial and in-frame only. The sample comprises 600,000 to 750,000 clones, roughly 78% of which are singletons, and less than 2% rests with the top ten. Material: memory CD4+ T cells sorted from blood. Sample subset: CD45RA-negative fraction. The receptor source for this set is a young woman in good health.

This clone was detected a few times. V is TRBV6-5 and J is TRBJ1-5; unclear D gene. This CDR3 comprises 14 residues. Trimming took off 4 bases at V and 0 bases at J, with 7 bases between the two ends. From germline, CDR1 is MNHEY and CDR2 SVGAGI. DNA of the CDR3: TGTGCCAGCAGTTCGGGTTTTAGCAATCAGCCCCAGCATTTT. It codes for CASSSGFSNQPQHF.

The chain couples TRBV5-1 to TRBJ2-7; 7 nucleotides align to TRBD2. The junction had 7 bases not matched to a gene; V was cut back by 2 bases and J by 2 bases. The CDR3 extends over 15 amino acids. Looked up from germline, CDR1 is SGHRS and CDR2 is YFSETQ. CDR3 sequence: CASSLATGTTYEQYF. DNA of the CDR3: TGCGCCAGCAGCTTAGCAACCGGGACTACCTACGAGCAGTACTTC.

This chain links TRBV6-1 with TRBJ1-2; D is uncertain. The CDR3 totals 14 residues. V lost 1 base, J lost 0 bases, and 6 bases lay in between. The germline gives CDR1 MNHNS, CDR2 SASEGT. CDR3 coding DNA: TGTGCCAGCAGTGAAGGGGTTCCTAACTATGGCTACACCTTC. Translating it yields CASSEGVPNYGYTF.

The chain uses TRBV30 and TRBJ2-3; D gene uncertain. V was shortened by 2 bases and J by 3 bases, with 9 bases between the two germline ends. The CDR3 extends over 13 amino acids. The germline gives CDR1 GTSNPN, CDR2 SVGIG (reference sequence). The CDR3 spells CAWSLTVTDTQYF. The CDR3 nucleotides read TGTGCCTGGAGTTTAACAGTGACAGATACGCAGTATTTT.

This chain's CDR3 is CASSPTATGNTIYF. Here the CDR3 DNA reads TGTGCCAGCAGTCCGACTGCAACTGGAAACACCATATATTTT. The J gene is TRBJ1-3, the V gene TRBV11-2; D unclear. The germline V gene has CDR1 SGHAT and CDR2 FQNNGV. Deletions cut 6 bases from V and 2 bases from J, with 11 bases between. This CDR3 has 14 residues.

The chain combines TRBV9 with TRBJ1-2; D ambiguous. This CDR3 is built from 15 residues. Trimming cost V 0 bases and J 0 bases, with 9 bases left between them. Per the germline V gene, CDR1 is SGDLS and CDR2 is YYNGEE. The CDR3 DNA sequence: TGTGCCAGCAGCGTAGACAACAAAGCTAACTATGGCTACACCTTC. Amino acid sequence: CASSVDNKANYGYTF.

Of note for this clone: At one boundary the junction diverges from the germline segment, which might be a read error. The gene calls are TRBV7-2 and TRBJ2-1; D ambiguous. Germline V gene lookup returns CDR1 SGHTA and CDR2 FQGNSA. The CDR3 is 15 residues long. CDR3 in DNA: TGTGCCAACAGCTTCGATCGTATCACTACAAATGAGCAGTTCTTC. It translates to CANSFDRITTNEQFF.

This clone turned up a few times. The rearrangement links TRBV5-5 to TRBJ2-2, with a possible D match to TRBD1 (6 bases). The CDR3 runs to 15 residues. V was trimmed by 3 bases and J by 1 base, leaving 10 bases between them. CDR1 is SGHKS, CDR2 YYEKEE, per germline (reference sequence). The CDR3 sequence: CASSSTGQNTGELFF. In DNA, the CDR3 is TGTGCCAGCAGCTCCACGGGACAGAACACCGGGGAGCTGTTTTTT.

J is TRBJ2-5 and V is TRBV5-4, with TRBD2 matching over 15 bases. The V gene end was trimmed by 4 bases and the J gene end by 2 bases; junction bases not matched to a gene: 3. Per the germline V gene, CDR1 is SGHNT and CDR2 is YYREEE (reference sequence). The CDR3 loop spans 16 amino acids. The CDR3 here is CASSPGTSGGQETQYF. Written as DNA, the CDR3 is TGTGCCAGCAGCCCGGGGACTAGCGGGGGGCAAGAGACCCAGTACTTC.

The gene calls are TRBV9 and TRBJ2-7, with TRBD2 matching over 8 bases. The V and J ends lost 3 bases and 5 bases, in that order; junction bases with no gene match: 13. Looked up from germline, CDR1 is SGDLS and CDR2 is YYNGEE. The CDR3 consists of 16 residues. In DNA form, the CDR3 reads TGTGCCAGCAGCGCCCAACCGGGACTAGTTGGTCACGAGCAGTACTTC. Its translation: CASSAQPGLVGHEQYF.

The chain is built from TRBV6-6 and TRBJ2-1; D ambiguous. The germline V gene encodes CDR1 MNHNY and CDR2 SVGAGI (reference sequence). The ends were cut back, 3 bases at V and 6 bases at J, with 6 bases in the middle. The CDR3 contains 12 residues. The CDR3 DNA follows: TGTGCCAGCAGTTATTACAGCAATGAGCAGTTCTTC. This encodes CASSYYSNEQFF.

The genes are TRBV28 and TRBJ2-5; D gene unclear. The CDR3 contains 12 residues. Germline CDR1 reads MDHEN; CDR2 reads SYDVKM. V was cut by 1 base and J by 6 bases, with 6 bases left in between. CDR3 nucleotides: TGTGCCAGCAGTTTATTTTACCAGACCCAGTACTTC. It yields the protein CASSLFYQTQYF.

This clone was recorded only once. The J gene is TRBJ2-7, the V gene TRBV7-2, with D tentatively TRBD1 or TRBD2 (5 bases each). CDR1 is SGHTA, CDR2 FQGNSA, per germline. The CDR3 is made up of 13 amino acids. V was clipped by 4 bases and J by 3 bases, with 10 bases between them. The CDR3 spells CASSSGTGYEQYF. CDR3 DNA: TGTGCCAGCAGCTCCGGGACGGGCTACGAGCAGTACTTC.

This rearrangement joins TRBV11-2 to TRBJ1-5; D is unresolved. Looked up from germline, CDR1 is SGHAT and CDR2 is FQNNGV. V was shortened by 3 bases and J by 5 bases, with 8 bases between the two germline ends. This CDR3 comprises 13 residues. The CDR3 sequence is CASSFTHDQPQHF. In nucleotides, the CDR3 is TGTGCCAGCAGCTTTACCCACGATCAGCCCCAGCATTTT.

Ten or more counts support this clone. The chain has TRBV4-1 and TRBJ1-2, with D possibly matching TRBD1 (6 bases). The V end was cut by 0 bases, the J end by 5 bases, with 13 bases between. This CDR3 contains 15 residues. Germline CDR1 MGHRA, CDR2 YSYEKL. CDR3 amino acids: CASSQDGGQQYGYTF. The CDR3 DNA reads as TGCGCCAGCAGCCAAGATGGCGGACAGCAGTATGGCTACACCTTC.

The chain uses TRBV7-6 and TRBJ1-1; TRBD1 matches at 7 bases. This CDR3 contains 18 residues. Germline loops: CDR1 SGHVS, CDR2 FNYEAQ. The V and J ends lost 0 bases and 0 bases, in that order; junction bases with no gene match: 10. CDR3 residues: CASSLAYRGRGLNTEAFF. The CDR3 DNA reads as TGTGCCAGCAGCTTAGCGTACAGGGGTCGTGGTTTGAACACTGAAGCTTTCTTT.

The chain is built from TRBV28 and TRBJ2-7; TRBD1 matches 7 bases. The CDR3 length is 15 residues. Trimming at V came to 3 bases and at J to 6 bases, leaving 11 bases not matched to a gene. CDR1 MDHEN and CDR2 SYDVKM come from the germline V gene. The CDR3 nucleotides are TGTGCCAGCAGTTTCCTCCGACGAGGGGGCTCCGAGCAGTACTTC. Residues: CASSFLRRGGSEQYF.

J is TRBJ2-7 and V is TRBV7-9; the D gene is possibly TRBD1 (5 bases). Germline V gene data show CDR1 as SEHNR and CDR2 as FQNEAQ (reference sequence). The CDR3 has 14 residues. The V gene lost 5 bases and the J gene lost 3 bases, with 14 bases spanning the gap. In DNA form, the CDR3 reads TGTGCCAGCAGCCTGGACATAGGACGCTACGAGCAGTACTTC. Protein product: CASSLDIGRYEQYF.

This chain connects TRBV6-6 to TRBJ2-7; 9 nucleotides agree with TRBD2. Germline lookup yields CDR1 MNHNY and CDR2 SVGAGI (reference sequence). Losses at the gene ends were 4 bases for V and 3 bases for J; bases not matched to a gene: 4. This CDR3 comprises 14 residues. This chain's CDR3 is CASSLFSGSYEQYF. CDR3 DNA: TGTGCCAGCAGTTTATTTAGCGGGAGCTACGAGCAGTACTTC.

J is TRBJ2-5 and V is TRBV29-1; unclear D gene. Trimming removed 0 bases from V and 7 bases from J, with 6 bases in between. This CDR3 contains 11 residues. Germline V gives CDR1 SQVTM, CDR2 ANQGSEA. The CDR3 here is CSVEDQWTQYF. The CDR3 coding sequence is TGCAGCGTTGAAGATCAGTGGACCCAGTACTTC.

The CDR3 loop reads CASKRSGSESEQYF. CDR3 nucleotides: TGTGCCAGCAAGCGGAGCGGGAGCGAGTCCGAGCAGTACTTC. The chain uses TRBV6-5 and TRBJ2-7; the match to TRBD2 covers 8 bases. Germline V gene lookup returns CDR1 MNHEY and CDR2 SVGAGI. This CDR3 is 14 amino acids long. Germline trimming cut 7 bases from V and 6 bases from J; bases unmatched to any gene: 11.

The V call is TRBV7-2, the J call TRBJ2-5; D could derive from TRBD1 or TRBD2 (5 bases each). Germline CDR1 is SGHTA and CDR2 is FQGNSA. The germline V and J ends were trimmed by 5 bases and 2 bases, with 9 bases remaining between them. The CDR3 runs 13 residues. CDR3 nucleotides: TGTGCCAGCAGCCTGGGACCGCAAGAGACCCAGTACTTC. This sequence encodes CASSLGPQETQYF. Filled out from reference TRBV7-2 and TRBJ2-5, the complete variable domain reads GAGVSQSPSNKVTEKGKDVELRCDPISGHTALYWYRQSLGQGLEFLIYFQGNSAPDKSGLPSDRFSAERTGGSVSTLTIQRTQQEDSAVYLCASSLGPQETQYFGPGTRLLVL.

The CDR3 DNA reads as TGCGCCAGCACCACGGAGGAGAGACGGGTGAACACTGAAGCTTTCTTT. It encodes CASTTEERRVNTEAFF. The chain couples TRBV4-3 to TRBJ1-1; no firm D call. CDR1 is LGHNA and CDR2 is YSLEER in the germline V gene. The CDR3 consists of 16 residues. Trimming took off 7 bases at V and 0 bases at J, with 18 bases between the two ends.

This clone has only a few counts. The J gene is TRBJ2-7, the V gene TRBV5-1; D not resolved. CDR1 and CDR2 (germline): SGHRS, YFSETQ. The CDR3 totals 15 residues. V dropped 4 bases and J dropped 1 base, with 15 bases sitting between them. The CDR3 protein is CASSAPDRVSYEQYF. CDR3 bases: TGCGCCAGCAGCGCACCCGATAGGGTGTCCTACGAGCAGTACTTC.

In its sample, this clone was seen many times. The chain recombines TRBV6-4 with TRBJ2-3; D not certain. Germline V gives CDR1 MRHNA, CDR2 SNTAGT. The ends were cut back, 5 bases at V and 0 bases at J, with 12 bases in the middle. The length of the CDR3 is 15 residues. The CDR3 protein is CASSLTGGSTDTQYF. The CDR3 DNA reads TGTGCCAGCAGTCTCACTGGTGGGAGCACAGATACGCAGTATTTT.

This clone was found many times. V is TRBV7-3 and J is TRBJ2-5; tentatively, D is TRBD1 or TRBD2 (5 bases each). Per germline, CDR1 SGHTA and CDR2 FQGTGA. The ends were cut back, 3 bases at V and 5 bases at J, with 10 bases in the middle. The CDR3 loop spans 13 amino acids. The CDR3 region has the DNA TGTGCCAGCAGCTTCGGGGCGAGGGAGACCCAGTACTTC. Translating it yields CASSFGARETQYF.

Here the CDR3 DNA reads TGCGCCAGCAGCTTGGAGGGGGCTCACGAGCAGTACTTC. It yields the protein CASSLEGAHEQYF. The chain has TRBV5-1 and TRBJ2-7; 7 bases are shared with TRBD1. V lost 0 bases to trimming and J lost 5 bases; unmatched junction nucleotides: 2. CDR1 SGHRS and CDR2 YFSETQ come from the germline V gene. The length of the CDR3 is 13 residues.

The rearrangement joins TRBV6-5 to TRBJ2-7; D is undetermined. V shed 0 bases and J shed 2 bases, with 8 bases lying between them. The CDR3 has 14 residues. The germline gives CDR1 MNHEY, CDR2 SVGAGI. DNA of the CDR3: TGTGCCAGCAGTTACTCGGACGGGCCCTACGAGCAGTACTTC. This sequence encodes CASSYSDGPYEQYF.

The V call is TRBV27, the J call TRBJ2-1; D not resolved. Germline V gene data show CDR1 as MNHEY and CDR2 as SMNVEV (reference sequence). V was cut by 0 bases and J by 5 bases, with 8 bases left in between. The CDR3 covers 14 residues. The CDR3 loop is CASSLSNTHNEQFF. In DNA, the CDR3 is TGTGCCAGCAGTTTATCGAATACTCACAATGAGCAGTTCTTC.

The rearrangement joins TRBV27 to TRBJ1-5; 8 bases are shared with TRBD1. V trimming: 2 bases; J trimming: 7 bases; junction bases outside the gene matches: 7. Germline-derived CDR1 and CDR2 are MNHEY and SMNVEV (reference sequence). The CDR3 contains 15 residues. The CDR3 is CASSLTGQGVQPQHF. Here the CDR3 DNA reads TGTGCCAGCAGTTTAACCGGACAGGGAGTCCAGCCCCAGCATTTT.

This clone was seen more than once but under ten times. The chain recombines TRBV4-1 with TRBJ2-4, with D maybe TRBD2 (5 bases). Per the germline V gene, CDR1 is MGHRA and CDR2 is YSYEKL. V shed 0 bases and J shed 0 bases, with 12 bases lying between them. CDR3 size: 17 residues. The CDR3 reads CASSQDRTGLAKNIQYF. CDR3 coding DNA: TGCGCCAGCAGCCAAGATCGGACTGGCCTAGCCAAAAACATTCAGTACTTC.

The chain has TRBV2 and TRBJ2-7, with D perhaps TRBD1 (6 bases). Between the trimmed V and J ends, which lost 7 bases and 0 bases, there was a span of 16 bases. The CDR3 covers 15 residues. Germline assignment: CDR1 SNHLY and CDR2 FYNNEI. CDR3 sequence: CASNSGTQGSYEQYF. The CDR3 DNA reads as TGTGCCAGCAACTCCGGGACACAAGGCTCCTACGAGCAGTACTTC.